This TCR beta chain stems from a study of shared clonotypes between healthy human individuals. As for the study in general: CD4 naive and memory got three plates each, CD8 naive two, CD8 memory one.

Study results and limitations: As a rule, naive subsets had a larger estimated richness than memory subsets.

A remark on this clone: Its specificity is unknown.

The CDR3 runs 13 residues. CDR1 and CDR2 (germline): MDHEN, SYDVKM. Trimming left V 5 bases short and J 2 bases short, with 10 bases between. The protocol was immunoSEQ multiplex PCR, while the TCRdb copy is restricted to in-frame clones and leaves out a portion. Of 600,000 to 800,000 clones in the sample, 55% to 75% were seen once. The receptor comes from a woman in her thirties in good health. J is TRBJ2-7 and V is TRBV28; TRBD2 might be the D (6 bases). Material: memory CD4+ T cells sorted from blood. As for subset: CD45RA-negative fraction. The CDR3: CASSMTGAYEQYF. CDR3 bases: TGTGCCAGCAGTATGACGGGAGCCTACGAGCAGTACTTC.